This T cell receptor (beta chain) stems from a study of CD8 T cells in ankylosing spondylitis. TCRdb passed the 5' RACE reads through MiXCR, listing each CDR3 protein once. Of just under 350,000 distinct CDR3 sequences listed, about 14% were seen once; the top ten hold about 1%. The sample holds one count of this clonotype. Its antigen is as yet unknown. At one end the junction does not follow the germline gene, possibly because of a read error. CDR1 and CDR2 (germline): LGHDT, YNNKEL (reference sequence). This CDR3 comprises 15 residues. Overall study results and limits: Disease-linked clones were reportedly significantly enriched in matched ankylosing spondylitis synovial fluid. Disease-linked clones bore a CD8+ phenotype and were relatively rare in peripheral blood.

This sequence originates from a male donor with ankylosing spondylitis or in good health (not recorded which). This chain connects TRBV3-1 to TRBJ2-3, with TRBD2 identical over 8 bases. The material sequenced was blood, either unsorted or a sorted T cell fraction (not recorded which). The CDR3 DNA is TGTGCCTGCAGCAATCGGGGGGGCTCCACTGATACGCAGTATTTT. Residues: CACSNRGGSTDTQYF.